The 18 T cell receptor beta chains presented below share a single source sample, sequenced in a study of blood T cell repertoires in COVID-19 (TCRdb year 2020). The library was generated by the immunoSEQ multiplex PCR assay. Not all clones reach the TCRdb copy of this immuneACCESS table, which keeps in-frame sequences only. Checked studies attribute under half of the gap to unresolved V genes and leave the rest unexplained. Recorded for this sample are under 250,000 clones; about 82% of them occurred a single time. Of the sample, over 5.5% is held by the ten largest clones. The sequenced sample consisted of peripheral blood. The receptors stem from a woman in her sixties with active or convalescent COVID-19.

This chain links TRBV6-1 with TRBJ1-1; tentative D call: TRBD1 (5 bases). Trimming removed 1 base at V and 3 bases at J, with 6 bases between. CDR1 is MNHNS and CDR2 is SASEGT in the germline V gene. The CDR3 has 13 amino acids. The CDR3 bases are TGTGCCAGCAGTGAAGAGGGGTACACTGAAGCTTTCTTT. Translation: CASSEEGYTEAFF.

This chain joins TRBV30 and TRBJ2-1; 9 nucleotides align to TRBD2. The germline V gene has CDR1 GTSNPN and CDR2 SVGIG (reference sequence). V lost 4 bases and J lost 3; bases outside the gene matches: 1. CDR3 length equals 13 residues. The CDR3 reads CAWTSGIYNEQFF. The CDR3 bases are TGTGCCTGGACTAGCGGGATCTACAATGAGCAGTTCTTC.

The V and J genes are TRBV7-9 and TRBJ2-3; D might be TRBD2 (5 bases). Trimming shortened V by 5 bases and J by 0 bases, and 9 bases separated the two germline ends. Germline assignment: CDR1 SEHNR and CDR2 FQNEAQ (reference sequence). CDR3 length: 14 residues. The CDR3 DNA sequence: TGTGCCAGCAGCGCCGAGGGAAGCACAGATACGCAGTATTTT. Its translation is CASSAEGSTDTQYF.

This sequence joins TRBV27 and TRBJ1-2; unclear D gene. The germline V and J ends were trimmed by 6 bases and 4 bases, with 18 bases remaining between them. This CDR3 is 15 amino acids long. Germline V gene lookup returns CDR1 MNHEY and CDR2 SMNVEV (reference sequence). Written as DNA, the CDR3 is TGTGCCAGCAGCCCCGCACAGACGCAAGTCTATGGCTACACCTTC. It encodes CASSPAQTQVYGYTF.

V usage is TRBV10-3 and J usage is TRBJ2-1; the match to TRBD1 covers 8 bases. CDR1 ENHRY and CDR2 SYGVKD come from the germline V gene. The CDR3 runs to 16 residues. V was clipped by 0 bases and J by 3 bases; unmatched bases: 4. The CDR3 region is CAISESTGGSYNEQFF. The CDR3 DNA reads as TGTGCCATCAGTGAGTCAACAGGGGGTAGCTACAATGAGCAGTTCTTC.

The CDR3 sequence is CSARDGRGYTF. As DNA, the CDR3 is TGCAGTGCTAGAGATGGTCGGGGCTACACCTTC. The chain employs TRBV20-1 and TRBJ1-2; D unclear. Per the germline V gene, CDR1 is DFQATT and CDR2 is SNEGSKA (reference sequence). V lost 0 bases and J lost 8, with 7 bases in between. The CDR3 totals 11 residues.

The rearrangement links TRBV11-1 to TRBJ1-6; no firm D call. V shed 3 bases and J shed 5 bases, with 8 bases lying between them. The CDR3 runs to 14 residues. Per the germline V gene, CDR1 is SGHAT and CDR2 is FQDESV (reference sequence). The CDR3 is CASSLGRNNSPLHF. CDR3 in DNA: TGTGCCAGCAGCTTGGGCAGGAATAATTCACCCCTCCACTTT. Full variable domain (rest looked up from reference TRBV11-1 and TRBJ1-6): EAEVAQSPRYKITEKSQAVAFWCDPISGHATLYWYRQILGQGPELLVQFQDESVVDDSQLPKDRFSAERLKGVDSTLKIQPAELGDSAMYLCASSLGRNNSPLHFGNGTRLTVT.

V gene TRBV6-6 combines with J gene TRBJ1-6; 8 bases agree with TRBD1. The junction had 9 bases not matched to a gene; V was cut back by 4 bases and J by 10 bases. The CDR3 runs 15 residues. Germline loops: CDR1 MNHNY, CDR2 SVGAGI (reference sequence). The DNA of the CDR3 is TGTGCCAGCAGTTCCGCAGACAGGGGATGGTCACCCCTCCACTTT. Protein product: CASSSADRGWSPLHF.

V gene TRBV7-8 combines with J gene TRBJ2-6; 9 bases fit TRBD1. This CDR3 region has 18 residues. The V gene end was trimmed by 6 bases and the J gene end by 1 base; junction bases not matched to a gene: 10. Germline values: CDR1 SGHVS, CDR2 FQNEAQ. The CDR3 loop is CASSSQTGGGSGANVLTF. The CDR3 nucleotides read TGTGCCAGCAGTTCCCAGACAGGGGGGGGATCTGGGGCCAACGTCCTGACTTTC.

The chain has TRBV5-1 and TRBJ2-3; 8 positions match TRBD2. The V and J ends lost 6 bases and 0 bases, in that order; junction bases with no gene match: 9. Germline-derived CDR1 and CDR2 are SGHRS and YFSETQ. The CDR3 totals 16 residues. CDR3 sequence reads: CASTLTSGTSTDTQYF. CDR3 bases: TGCGCCAGCACCCTTACTAGCGGTACTAGCACAGATACGCAGTATTTT.

The chain employs TRBV7-9 and TRBJ1-3; 7 bases fit TRBD1. Germline CDR1 SEHNR, CDR2 FQNEAQ (reference sequence). The CDR3 sequence is 15 residues long. V trimming: 2 bases; J trimming: 0 bases; junction bases outside the gene matches: 1. CDR3 loop: CASSLYRGSGNTIYF. CDR3 in DNA: TGTGCCAGCAGCTTATACAGGGGCTCTGGAAACACCATATATTTT.

The V call is TRBV11-3, the J call TRBJ2-1; the D gene is possibly TRBD2 (6 bases). Trimming cost V 0 bases and J 3 bases, with 9 bases left between them. The CDR3 contains 15 residues. Germline CDR1 SGHNT, CDR2 YENEEA. CDR3 bases: TGTGCCAGCAGCTTAGAGAGGGGAGGCTACAATGAGCAGTTCTTC. It codes for CASSLERGGYNEQFF.

The chain couples TRBV2 to TRBJ2-7; 7 nucleotides agree with TRBD1. Germline trimming cut 7 bases from V and 2 bases from J; bases unmatched to any gene: 8. Per germline, CDR1 SNHLY and CDR2 FYNNEI. The CDR3 totals 14 residues. The CDR3 spells CASNRDRAAYEQYV. CDR3 DNA: TGTGCCAGCAACCGCGACAGGGCCGCCTACGAGCAGTACGTC.

The rearrangement uses TRBV5-1 and TRBJ1-2, with D perhaps matching TRBD1 (6 bases). CDR3 size: 15 residues. Trimming took 5 bases from V and 6 from J, leaving 20 bases between them. The germline V gene has CDR1 SGHRS and CDR2 YFSETQ. The CDR3 DNA reads as TGCGCCAGCAGTCCCCAGGTCAGGGGAATGGATGGCTACACCTTC. Translation gives CASSPQVRGMDGYTF.

The sample holds one count of this clone. This CDR3 is CSGDNRLTDTQYF. The CDR3 nucleotides are TGCAGCGGTGATAACAGGCTCACAGATACGCAGTATTTT. The V call is TRBV29-1, the J call TRBJ2-3; possibly TRBD1 for D (5 bases). This CDR3 is 13 amino acids long. Trimming removed 7 bases at V and 2 bases at J, with 13 bases between. Per the germline V gene, CDR1 is SQVTM and CDR2 is ANQGSEA.

The CDR3 DNA is TGTGCCTGGAGTGTAACCAGCAGGACCGGGGAGCTGTTTTTT. As protein: CAWSVTSRTGELFF. The chain couples TRBV30 to TRBJ2-2; no clear D. The CDR3 has 14 residues. Germline CDR1 reads GTSNPN; CDR2 reads SVGIG (reference sequence). V was shortened by 0 bases and J by 5 bases, with 10 bases between the two germline ends.

Concerning this clone itself: The same CDR3 also results from other DNA sequences found in this sample. The J gene is TRBJ1-5, the V gene TRBV5-6; D is uncertain. This CDR3 region has 12 residues. Germline V lookup: CDR1 SGHDT, CDR2 YYEEEE. Trimming stripped 2 bases from V and 3 bases from J, with 3 bases between. The CDR3 loop reads CASSFVNQPQHF. CDR3 DNA: TGTGCCAGCAGCTTCGTCAATCAGCCCCAGCATTTT.

The chain is built from TRBV28 and TRBJ2-7, with D possibly TRBD1 on 6 matching bases. Trimming took 5 bases from V and 6 from J, leaving 20 bases between them. CDR3 size: 15 residues. Germline V lookup: CDR1 MDHEN, CDR2 SYDVKM. The DNA for the CDR3 is TGTGCCAGCAGTAGCGCCGTGGGGGCGAGGGGCGAGCAGTACGTC. It yields the protein CASSSAVGARGEQYV.